The clone carrying this T cell receptor (beta chain) was detected ten times or more. The entry originates in a study of post-analysis software for immune sequencing data. As for the study in general: Courses of disease covered relapsing-remitting, secondary progressive and progressive-relapsing multiple sclerosis.

Presence of unique molecular identifiers characterized the TCR beta cDNA libraries. There were roughly 0.95 to 11 million T cells, and 450,000 to 550,000 cDNA molecules came from them. One entry per CDR3 protein, called by TCRdb with MiXCR from the PCR reads. The table records 380,000 or so distinct CDR3 sequences, about a third of them present only once. Material: blood. The sequence derives from a girl aged 5-17 years with multiple sclerosis.

The CDR3 nucleotides are TGCGCCAGCAGTGAGTATGGATCCCCTCGCGGGAACACTGAAGCTTTCTTT. Protein: CASSEYGSPRGNTEAFF. The chain combines TRBV10-1 with TRBJ1-1; D unclear. Germline loops: CDR1 WNHNN, CDR2 SYGVQD (reference sequence). Between the trimmed V and J ends, which lost 1 base and 1 base, there was a span of 16 bases. CDR3 size: 17 residues.